This T cell receptor (beta chain) was profiled in a study of PD-1 blockade in mismatch repair-deficient tumors. Losses at the gene ends were 5 bases for V and 8 bases for J; bases not matched to a gene: 7. Germline lookup yields CDR1 SGHAT and CDR2 FQNNGV. This CDR3 region has 13 residues. The study, taken as a whole, reports: After pembrolizumab, tumor-resident clones rose rapidly, then generally contracted before radiologic responses.

Assay used: immunoSEQ multiplex PCR; TCRdb lists only in-frame clones, some missing. The sample lists approximately 20,000 clones, roughly 80% occurring once. About this clone: Its cognate antigen is unknown.

Mismatch repair deficiency was confirmed in all patients, by PCR or immunohistochemistry. Three pembrolizumab responders had their TCRs sequenced. The chain employs TRBV11-2 and TRBJ1-1; 8 positions match TRBD1. The sequence was collected from an adult with mismatch repair-deficient cancer. Specimen: PBMCs, collected 52 weeks after starting pembrolizumab. CDR3 in amino acids: CASSGRGQLEAFF. CDR3 sequence (DNA): TGTGCCAGCAGCGGCAGGGGGCAATTGGAAGCTTTCTTT.